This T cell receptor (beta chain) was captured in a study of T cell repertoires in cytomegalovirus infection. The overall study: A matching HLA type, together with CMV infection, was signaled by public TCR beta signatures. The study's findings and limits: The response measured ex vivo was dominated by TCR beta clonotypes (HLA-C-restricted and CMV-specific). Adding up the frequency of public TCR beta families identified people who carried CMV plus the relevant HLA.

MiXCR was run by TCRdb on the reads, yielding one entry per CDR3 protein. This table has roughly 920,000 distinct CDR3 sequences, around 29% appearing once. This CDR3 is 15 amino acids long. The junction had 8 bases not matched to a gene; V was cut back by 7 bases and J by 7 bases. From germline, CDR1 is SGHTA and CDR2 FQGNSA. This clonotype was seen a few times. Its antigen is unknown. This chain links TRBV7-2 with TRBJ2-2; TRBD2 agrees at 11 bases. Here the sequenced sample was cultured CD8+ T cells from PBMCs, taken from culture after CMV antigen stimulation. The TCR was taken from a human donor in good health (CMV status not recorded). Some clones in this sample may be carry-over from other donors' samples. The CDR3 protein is CASTVAGGLVGELFF. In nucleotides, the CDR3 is TGTGCCAGCACCGTAGCGGGGGGGCTGGTCGGGGAGCTGTTTTTT.